This is a list of T cell receptor beta chains from one sample in a study of T cell responses to AZD1222 COVID-19 vaccine. Profiled with immunoSEQ multiplex PCR; TCRdb holds only in-frame clones, not every one. The sample holds 100,000 to 150,000 clones; roughly 90% are singletons and the top ten take under 5%. Specimen: peripheral blood, collected on day 0 of AZD1222 vaccination. These receptor sequences come from an adult in good health. Each CDR3 is given without its conserved first and last residue. The order of the fields is J gene, V gene, D gene, CDR3 protein. The D gene is left open where the match is weak.

J: TRBJ2-7
V: TRBV7-3
D: TRBD1
CDR3: ASSTQGASVGEQY

J: TRBJ1-4
V: TRBV30
D: NA
CDR3: AWSVLGDREKLF

J: TRBJ1-1
V: TRBV6-2/TRBV6-3
D: TRBD1
CDR3: ASSYAGQGAGLNTEAF

J: TRBJ2-1
V: TRBV6-6
D: NA
CDR3: ASRGRDEQF

J: TRBJ2-1
V: TRBV7-9
D: TRBD2
CDR3: ASTGDLTGGNEQF

J: TRBJ1-2
V: TRBV7-2
D: NA
CDR3: ASSLENYGYT

J: TRBJ2-5
V: TRBV7-2
D: NA
CDR3: ASRRQEETQY

J: TRBJ1-6
V: TRBV12-3/TRBV12-4
D: NA
CDR3: ASRRGPNSPLH

J: TRBJ1-1
V: TRBV7-2
D: TRBD1
CDR3: ASSWTGAKTEAF

J: TRBJ2-7
V: TRBV19
D: NA
CDR3: ASRGGSSYEQY

J: TRBJ1-5
V: TRBV23-1
D: NA
CDR3: ASSQSGRDNSNQPQH

J: TRBJ2-3
V: TRBV24-1
D: NA
CDR3: ATSDPRTPTGTDTQY

J: TRBJ1-6
V: TRBV7-2
D: NA
CDR3: ASSLAGKVSPLH

J: TRBJ1-3
V: TRBV4-2
D: TRBD1
CDR3: ASSFERQGARNTIY

J: TRBJ1-4
V: TRBV18
D: TRBD1
CDR3: ASSPTGTGATNEKLF

J: TRBJ1-1
V: TRBV30
D: NA
CDR3: AWSGAFEAF

J: TRBJ2-2
V: TRBV9
D: TRBD1
CDR3: ASSVRTGANTGELF

J: TRBJ2-5
V: TRBV9
D: NA
CDR3: ASSPSSQGGETQY

J: TRBJ1-3
V: TRBV27
D: NA
CDR3: ASSVVLLLGNTIY

J: TRBJ1-5
V: TRBV19
D: NA
CDR3: ASSIIPGGVKAQPQH

J: TRBJ2-7
V: TRBV15
D: TRBD2
CDR3: ATSRDLSGGISYEQY

J: TRBJ1-1
V: TRBV28
D: NA
CDR3: ASSLSNTEAF

J: TRBJ1-5
V: TRBV7-2
D: NA
CDR3: ASSLGSGGLSNQPQH

J: TRBJ2-1
V: TRBV5-1
D: NA
CDR3: ASSQEGLAIGNEQF

J: TRBJ1-2
V: TRBV12-5
D: NA
CDR3: ASGPGGEGEAYGYT

J: TRBJ2-3
V: TRBV3-1/TRBV3-2
D: TRBD2
CDR3: ASSQYSGRARDTQY

J: TRBJ1-1
V: TRBV4-1
D: NA
CDR3: ASSPSTRARAF

J: TRBJ1-2
V: TRBV6-1
D: NA
CDR3: ASSENFYYGYT

J: TRBJ1-6
V: TRBV6-2/TRBV6-3
D: NA
CDR3: ASSSGGGGGSPLH

J: TRBJ1-2
V: TRBV4-2
D: NA
CDR3: ASSQTGGYT

J: TRBJ1-2
V: TRBV21-1
D: NA
CDR3: ASKTGVPHSYGYT

J: TRBJ2-5
V: TRBV7-2
D: NA
CDR3: ASSFSGARY

J: TRBJ1-4
V: TRBV7-9
D: TRBD1
CDR3: ASSLAQGAEEKLF

J: TRBJ2-1
V: TRBV5-1
D: NA
CDR3: ASSATGLENNEQF

J: TRBJ1-6
V: TRBV14
D: TRBD1
CDR3: ASSLSGGDSPLH

J: TRBJ1-5
V: TRBV19
D: NA
CDR3: ASKTVNQPQH

J: TRBJ2-7
V: TRBV19
D: NA
CDR3: ASSFGQLYEQY